This T cell receptor beta chain was documented in a study of blood T cells in healthy people across ages. The authors ran a second PCR of about 7 to 11 cycles using a sample-barcoded 5' primer and a J-beta primer mix. Each cDNA molecule was tagged by a template-switch adaptor that had 12 random nucleotides. MiXCR was run by TCRdb on the 5' RACE reads, yielding one entry per CDR3 protein. The table lists 2 million or so distinct CDR3 sequences, around half of them singletons. Note on this clonotype: What it recognizes is unknown.

The study's findings and limits: Samples with more naive T cells showed higher observed beta diversity.

The sequence derives from a woman between 40 and 55 years old in good health. Sequenced sample: blood.

The CDR3 reads CASSPGTGWNTEAFF. Here the CDR3 DNA reads TGTGCCAGCAGCCCCGGGACAGGGTGGAACACTGAAGCTTTCTTT. The chain couples TRBV5-6 to TRBJ1-1; 9 nucleotides align to TRBD1. Germline loops: CDR1 SGHDT, CDR2 YYEEEE. This CDR3 is built from 15 residues. V trimming: 4 bases; J trimming: 1 base; junction bases outside the gene matches: 5.